Listed below are T cell receptor beta chains from one sample, sequenced in a study of shared clonotypes between healthy human individuals. The data were produced by immunoSEQ multiplex PCR, yet TCRdb's version contains in-frame clones alone and is incomplete. The table has around 990,000 clones, 60% to 80% seen once. The sample was memory CD4+ T cells from PBMCs. The source of these receptors is a man aged 18-30 years in good health. Some clones in this sample may be carry-over from other donors' samples. The CDR3 runs from the conserved cysteine through the conserved F or W.

15,TRBV9,CASSVVAGDMNEQYF
14,TRBV19,CASSSRRERETQYF
15,TRBV19,CASSIGRERATEAFF
15,TRBV6-1,CASSEGLTITGELFF
12,TRBV6-5,CASSQTPGEAFF
14,TRBV18,CASSQTGERSGYTF
16,TRBV10-2,CASSEWLAGVTDTQYF
14,TRBV5-1,CASSLRLAGETQYF
14,TRBV5-1,CASSLGTRTNEQFF
16,TRBV5-1,CASSLLGAFYNTEAFF
14,TRBV10-1,CASSESGDLGELFF
14,TRBV7-2,CASSASGTTGELFF
16,TRBV28,CASSTRTVSSYNEQFF
16,TRBV6-1,CASSGSKGEAYNEQFF
14,TRBV7-2,CASSLQSGGNIQYF
12,TRBV28,CASSSASGELFF
11,TRBV30,CAWTQGYEQYF
15,TRBV5-3,CARSLGQPLEGELFF
14,TRBV25-1,CASGGDRDAYEQYF
16,TRBV7-3,CASSQDWDVRETGYTF
11,TRBV6-1,CASEGDYEQYF
15,TRBV19,CASSMDHRGTYEQYF
13,TRBV5-4,CASAGASGHEQYF
14,TRBV27,CASSLWGITGELFF
15,TRBV19,CASSIVSGSATEAFF
13,TRBV6-5,CASSSGGSHEQYF
15,TRBV2,CASRPGSSGTDTQYF
15,TRBV9,CASSVDRGPTGELFF
16,TRBV28,CASSPRQGMSYNEQFF
16,TRBV28,CASSSQGAARYNEQFF
18,TRBV4-2,CASSQERLAVTNTGELFF
15,TRBV28,CASLSTGQSSYEQYF
14,TRBV5-1,CASSPGLTGEKLFF
15,TRBV7-9,CASSLVGDRVDTQYF
12,TRBV7-3,CASSSPGDTQYF
14,TRBV28,CASSLLGPQETQYF
12,TRBV30,CAWSPGVPEQYF
16,TRBV11-2,CASSRSGTGWDYEQYF
14,TRBV2,CASSDRLRTDTQYF
14,TRBV15,CATSSSYSNQPQHF
14,TRBV28,CASSIPPGVGHGTF
14,TRBV5-1,CASSPGGAGNTIYF
19,TRBV29-1,CSVAYPGGLAGVGSYEQYF
15,TRBV2,CASSTDRGTIQPQHF
15,TRBV27,CASSPLFGSSYEQYF
13,TRBV28,CASSSAGQETQYF
11,TRBV9,CASSETNEQFF
15,TRBV28,CASSPGGVLRSEQYF